The TCR beta chain described here comes from a study of blood T cell repertoires in COVID-19. About the study: The study drew acute and convalescent COVID-19 samples from the United States, Italy and Spain. T cells, B-cell-depleted T cells, or PBMCs supplied cDNA or gDNA.

As originally analysed: Reference gene primers were amplified, and this amplification served to estimate nucleated cell counts. The assay was immunoSEQ multiplex PCR, and TCRdb's table has in-frame clones only and misses some. V and J calls and clone size are those listed in that table; D and trimming were worked out from the DNA. The table includes a few hundred thousand clones, roughly 90% detected once. The TCR comes from a man between 60 and 75 years old with acute or convalescent COVID-19. Material for sequencing was peripheral blood.

CDR3 sequence: CASRARRAGGTGELFF. DNA of the CDR3: TGTGCCAGCAGAGCCCGGAGGGCGGGAGGCACCGGGGAGCTGTTTTTT. V usage is TRBV28 and J usage is TRBJ2-2; 8 nucleotides line up with TRBD2. Germline V CDR1 and CDR2: MDHEN, SYDVKM. V shed 6 bases and J 4 bases; nucleotides not matched to a gene: 10. The CDR3 runs to 16 residues.